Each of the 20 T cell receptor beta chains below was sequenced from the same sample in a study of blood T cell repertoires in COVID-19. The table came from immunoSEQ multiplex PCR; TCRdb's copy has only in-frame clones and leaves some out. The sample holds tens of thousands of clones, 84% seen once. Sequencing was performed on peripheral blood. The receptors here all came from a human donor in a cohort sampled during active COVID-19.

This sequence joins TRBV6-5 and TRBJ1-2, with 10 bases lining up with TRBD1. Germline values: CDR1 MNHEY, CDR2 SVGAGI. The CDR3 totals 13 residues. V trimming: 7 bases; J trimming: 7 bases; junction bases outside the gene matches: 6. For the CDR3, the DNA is TGTGCCAGCACCGACAGGGGGCGGGCTGGCTACACCTTC. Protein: CASTDRGRAGYTF.

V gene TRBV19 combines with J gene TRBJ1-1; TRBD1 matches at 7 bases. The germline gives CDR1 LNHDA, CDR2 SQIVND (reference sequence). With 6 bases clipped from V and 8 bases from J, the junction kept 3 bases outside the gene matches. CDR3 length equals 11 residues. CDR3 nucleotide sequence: TGTGCCAGTAGCCTGACAGGGGAAGCTTTCTTT. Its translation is CASSLTGEAFF. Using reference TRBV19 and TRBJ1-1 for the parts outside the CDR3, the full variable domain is DGGITQSPKYLFRKEGQNVTLSCEQNLNHDAMYWYRQDPGQGLRLIYYSQIVNDFQKGDIAEGYSVSREKKESFPLTVTSAQKNPTAFYLCASSLTGEAFFGQGTRLTVV.

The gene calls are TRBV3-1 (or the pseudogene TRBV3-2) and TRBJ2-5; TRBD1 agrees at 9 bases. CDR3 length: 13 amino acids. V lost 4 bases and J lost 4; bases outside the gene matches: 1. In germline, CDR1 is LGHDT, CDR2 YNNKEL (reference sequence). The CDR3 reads CASSPTGGETQYF. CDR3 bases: TGTGCCAGCAGCCCGACAGGGGGAGAGACCCAGTACTTC.

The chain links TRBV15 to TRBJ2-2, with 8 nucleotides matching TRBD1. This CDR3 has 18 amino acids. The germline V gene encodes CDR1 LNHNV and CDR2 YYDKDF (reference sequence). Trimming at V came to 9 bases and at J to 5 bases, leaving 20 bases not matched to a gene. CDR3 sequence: CATKRGQGAQILTGELFF. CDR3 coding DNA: TGTGCCACGAAAAGAGGCCAGGGGGCGCAGATTCTTACCGGGGAGCTGTTTTTT. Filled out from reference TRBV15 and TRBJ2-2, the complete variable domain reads DAMVIQNPRYQVTQFGKPVTLSCSQTLNHNVMYWYQQKSSQAPKLLFHYYDKDFNNEADTPDNFQSRRPNTSFCFLDIRSPGLGDTAMYLCATKRGQGAQILTGELFFGEGSRLTVL.

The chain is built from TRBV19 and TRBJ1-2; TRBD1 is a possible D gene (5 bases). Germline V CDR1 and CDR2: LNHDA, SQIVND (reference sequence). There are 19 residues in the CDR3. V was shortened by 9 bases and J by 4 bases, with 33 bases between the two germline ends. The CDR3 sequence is CASLPPGVAGRRHFYGYTF. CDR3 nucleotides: TGTGCCAGCTTACCCCCTGGGGTCGCAGGGAGGAGGCACTTCTATGGCTACACCTTC.

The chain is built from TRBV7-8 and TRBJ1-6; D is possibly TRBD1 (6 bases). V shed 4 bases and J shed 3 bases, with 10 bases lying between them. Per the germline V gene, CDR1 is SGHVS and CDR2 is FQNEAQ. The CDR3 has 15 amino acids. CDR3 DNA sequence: TGTGCCAGCAGCTCGGGACACCTCTATAATTCACCCCTCCACTTT. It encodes CASSSGHLYNSPLHF.

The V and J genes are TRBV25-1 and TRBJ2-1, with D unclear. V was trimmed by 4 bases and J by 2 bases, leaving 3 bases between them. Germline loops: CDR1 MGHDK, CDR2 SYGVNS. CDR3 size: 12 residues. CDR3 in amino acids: CASSAAYNEQFF. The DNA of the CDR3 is TGTGCCAGCAGTGCGGCCTACAATGAGCAGTTCTTC.

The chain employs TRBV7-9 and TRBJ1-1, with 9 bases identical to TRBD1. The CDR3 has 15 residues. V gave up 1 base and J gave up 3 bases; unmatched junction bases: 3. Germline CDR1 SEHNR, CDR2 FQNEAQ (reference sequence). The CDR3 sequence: CASSLGTGVHTEAFF. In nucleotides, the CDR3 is TGTGCCAGCAGCTTAGGGACAGGGGTTCACACTGAAGCTTTCTTT.

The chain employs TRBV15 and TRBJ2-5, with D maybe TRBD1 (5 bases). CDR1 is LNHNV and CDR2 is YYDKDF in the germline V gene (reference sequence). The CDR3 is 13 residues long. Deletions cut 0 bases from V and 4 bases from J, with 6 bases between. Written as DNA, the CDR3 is TGTGCCACCAGCAGAGATAGGGGAGAGACCCAGTACTTC. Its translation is CATSRDRGETQYF. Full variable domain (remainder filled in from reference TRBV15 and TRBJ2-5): DAMVIQNPRYQVTQFGKPVTLSCSQTLNHNVMYWYQQKSSQAPKLLFHYYDKDFNNEADTPDNFQSRRPNTSFCFLDIRSPGLGDTAMYLCATSRDRGETQYFGPGTRLLVL.

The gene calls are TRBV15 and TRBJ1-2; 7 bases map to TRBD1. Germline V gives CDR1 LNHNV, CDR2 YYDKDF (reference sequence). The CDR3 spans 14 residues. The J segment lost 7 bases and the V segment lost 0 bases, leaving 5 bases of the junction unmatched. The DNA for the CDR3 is TGTGCCACCAGCAGAGATAGACAGGGAGCTGGCTACACCTTC. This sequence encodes CATSRDRQGAGYTF.

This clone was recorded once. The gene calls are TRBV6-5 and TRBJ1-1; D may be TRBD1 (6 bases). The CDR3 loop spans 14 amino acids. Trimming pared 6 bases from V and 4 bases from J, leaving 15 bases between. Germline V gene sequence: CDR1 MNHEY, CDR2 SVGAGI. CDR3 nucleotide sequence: TGTGCCAGCAGATGGACAGAAAAGATCACTGAAGCTTTCTTT. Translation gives CASRWTEKITEAFF.

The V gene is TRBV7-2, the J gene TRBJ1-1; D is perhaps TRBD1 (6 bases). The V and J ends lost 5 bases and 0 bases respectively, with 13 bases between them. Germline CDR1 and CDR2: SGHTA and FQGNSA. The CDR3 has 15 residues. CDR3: CASSPGAGMNTEAFF. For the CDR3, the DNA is TGTGCCAGCAGCCCAGGGGCAGGCATGAACACTGAAGCTTTCTTT.

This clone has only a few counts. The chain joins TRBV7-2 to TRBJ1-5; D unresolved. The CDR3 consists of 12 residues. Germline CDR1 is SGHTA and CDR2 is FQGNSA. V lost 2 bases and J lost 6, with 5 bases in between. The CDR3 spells CASSLNSQPQHF. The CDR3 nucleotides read TGTGCCAGCAGCTTAAATAGTCAGCCCCAGCATTTT.

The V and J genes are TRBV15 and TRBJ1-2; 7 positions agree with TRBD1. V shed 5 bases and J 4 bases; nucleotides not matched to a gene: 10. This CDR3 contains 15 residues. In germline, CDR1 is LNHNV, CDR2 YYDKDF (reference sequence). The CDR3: CATSAGTVALYGYTF. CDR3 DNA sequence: TGTGCCACCAGCGCCGGGACAGTCGCCCTCTATGGCTACACCTTC.

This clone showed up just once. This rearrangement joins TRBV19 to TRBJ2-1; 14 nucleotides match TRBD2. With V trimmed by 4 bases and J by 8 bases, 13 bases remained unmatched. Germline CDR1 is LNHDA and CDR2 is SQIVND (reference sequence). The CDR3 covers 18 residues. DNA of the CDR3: TGTGCCAGTAGTAAGGGGACTAGCGGGAGCAGGACTGTCGATGAGCAGTTCTTC. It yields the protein CASSKGTSGSRTVDEQFF.

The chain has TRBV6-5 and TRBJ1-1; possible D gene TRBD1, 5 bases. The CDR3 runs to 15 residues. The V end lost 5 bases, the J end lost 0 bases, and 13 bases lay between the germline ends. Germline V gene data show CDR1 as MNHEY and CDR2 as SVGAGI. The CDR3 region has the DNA TGTGCCAGCAGTATAACAGCGGGGGTGAACACTGAAGCTTTCTTT. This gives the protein CASSITAGVNTEAFF.

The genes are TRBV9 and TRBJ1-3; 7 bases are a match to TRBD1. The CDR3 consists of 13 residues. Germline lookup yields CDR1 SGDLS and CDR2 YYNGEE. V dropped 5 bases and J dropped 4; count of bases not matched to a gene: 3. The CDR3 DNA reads TGTGCCAGCAGTGCGACAGGGGGAAACACCATATATTTT. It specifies CASSATGGNTIYF.

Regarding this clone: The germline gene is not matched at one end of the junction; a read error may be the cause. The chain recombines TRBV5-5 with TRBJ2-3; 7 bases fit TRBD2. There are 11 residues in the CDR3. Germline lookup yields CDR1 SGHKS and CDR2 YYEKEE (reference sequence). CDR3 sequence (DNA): TGTGCCAGCTCGCGGGGAGGGCCCGGGGCTTTT. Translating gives CASSRGGPGAF. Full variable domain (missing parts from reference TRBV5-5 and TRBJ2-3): DAGVTQSPTHLIKTRGQQVTLRCSPISGHKSVSWYQQVLGQGPQFIFQYYEKEERGRGNFPDRFSARQFPNYSSELNVNALLLGDSALYLCASSRGGPGAFGPGTRLTVL.

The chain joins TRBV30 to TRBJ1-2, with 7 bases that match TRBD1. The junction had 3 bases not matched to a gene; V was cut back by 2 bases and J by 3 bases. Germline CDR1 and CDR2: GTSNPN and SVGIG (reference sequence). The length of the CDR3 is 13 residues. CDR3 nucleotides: TGTGCCTGGAGTACAGGGGAAGACTATGGCTACACCTTC. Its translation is CAWSTGEDYGYTF.

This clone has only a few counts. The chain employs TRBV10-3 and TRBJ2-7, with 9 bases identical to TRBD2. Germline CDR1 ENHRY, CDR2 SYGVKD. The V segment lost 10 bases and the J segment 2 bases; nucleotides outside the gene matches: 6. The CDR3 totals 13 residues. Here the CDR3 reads CATSSGTTYEQYF. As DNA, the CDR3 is TGTGCCACCTCTAGCGGGACCACCTACGAGCAGTACTTC.